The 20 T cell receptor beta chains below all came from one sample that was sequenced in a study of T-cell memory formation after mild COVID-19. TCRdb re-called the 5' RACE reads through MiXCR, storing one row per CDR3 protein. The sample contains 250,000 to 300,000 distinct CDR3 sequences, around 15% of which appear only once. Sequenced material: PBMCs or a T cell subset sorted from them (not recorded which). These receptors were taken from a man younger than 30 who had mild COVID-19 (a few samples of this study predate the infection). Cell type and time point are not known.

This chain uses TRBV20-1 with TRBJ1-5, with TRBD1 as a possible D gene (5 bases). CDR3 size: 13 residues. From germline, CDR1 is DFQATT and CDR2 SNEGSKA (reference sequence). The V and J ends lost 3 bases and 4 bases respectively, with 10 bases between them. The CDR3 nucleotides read TGCAGTGCTAGGGCGGGACGGAATCAGCCCCAGCATTTT. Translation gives CSARAGRNQPQHF.

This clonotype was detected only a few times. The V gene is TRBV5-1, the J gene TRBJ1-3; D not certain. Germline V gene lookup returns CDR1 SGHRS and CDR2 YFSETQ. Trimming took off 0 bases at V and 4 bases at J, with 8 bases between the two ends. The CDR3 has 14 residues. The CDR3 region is CASSLGASGNTIYF. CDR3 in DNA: TGCGCCAGCAGCTTGGGGGCCTCCGGAAACACCATATATTTT.

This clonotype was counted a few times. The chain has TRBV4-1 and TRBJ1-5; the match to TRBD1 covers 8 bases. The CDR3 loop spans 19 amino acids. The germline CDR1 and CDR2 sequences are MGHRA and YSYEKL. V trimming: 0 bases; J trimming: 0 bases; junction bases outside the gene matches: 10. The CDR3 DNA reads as TGCGCCAGCAGCCAAGATCATGGACAGGGTCCGTTTAGCAATCAGCCCCAGCATTTT. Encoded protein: CASSQDHGQGPFSNQPQHF.

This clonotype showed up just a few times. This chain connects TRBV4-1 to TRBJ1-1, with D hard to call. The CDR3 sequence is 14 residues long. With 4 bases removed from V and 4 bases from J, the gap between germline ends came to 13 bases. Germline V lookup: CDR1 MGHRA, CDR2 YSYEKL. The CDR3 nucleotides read TGCGCCAGCAGCCCTGAGGTGGTAGGCACTGAAGCTTTCTTT. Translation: CASSPEVVGTEAFF.

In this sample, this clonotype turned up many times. The CDR3 DNA follows: TGTGCCAGCAGCCAAGTTGGGGGGGACCGCACAGATACGCAGTATTTT. It yields the protein CASSQVGGDRTDTQYF. This rearrangement joins TRBV4-2 to TRBJ2-3, with 7 bases aligning to TRBD2. Per germline, CDR1 LGHNA and CDR2 YNFKEQ. CDR3 length: 16 amino acids. Unmatched junction bases numbered 5, after V lost 1 base and J lost 1 base.

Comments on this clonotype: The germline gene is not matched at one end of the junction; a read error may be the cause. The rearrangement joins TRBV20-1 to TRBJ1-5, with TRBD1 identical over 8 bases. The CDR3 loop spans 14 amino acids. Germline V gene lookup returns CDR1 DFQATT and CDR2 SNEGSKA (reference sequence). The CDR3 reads CSAGDRGSNQPQHF. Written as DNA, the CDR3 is TGCAGTGCTGGAGACAGGGGCAGCAATCAGCCCCAGCATTTT.

In nucleotides, the CDR3 is TGTGCCAGCAGCCAAGAAGGGGGTTGGACTGAAGCTTTCTTT. Its translation is CASSQEGGWTEAFF. This chain connects TRBV3-1 to TRBJ1-1; perhaps TRBD1 as D (6 bases). CDR1 and CDR2 from the germline V gene are LGHDT and YNNKEL (reference sequence). The CDR3 contains 14 residues. With 0 bases removed from V and 5 bases from J, the gap between germline ends came to 10 bases.

CDR3 in DNA: TGTGCCAGCAGTTTAGGGGACAGCAACTATGGCTACACCTTC. This sequence encodes CASSLGDSNYGYTF. The gene calls are TRBV12-3 or TRBV12-4 and TRBJ1-2, with 7 bases aligning to TRBD1. J gave up 2 bases and V 1 base, and 1 base lay outside the gene matches. The CDR3 runs 14 residues.

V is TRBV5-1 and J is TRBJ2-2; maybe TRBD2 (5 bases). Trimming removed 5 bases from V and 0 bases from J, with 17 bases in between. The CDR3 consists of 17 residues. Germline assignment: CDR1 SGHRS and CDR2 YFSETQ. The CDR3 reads CASRNERVRTNTGELFF. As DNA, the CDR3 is TGCGCCAGCAGGAATGAGAGGGTCCGTACGAACACCGGGGAGCTGTTTTTT.

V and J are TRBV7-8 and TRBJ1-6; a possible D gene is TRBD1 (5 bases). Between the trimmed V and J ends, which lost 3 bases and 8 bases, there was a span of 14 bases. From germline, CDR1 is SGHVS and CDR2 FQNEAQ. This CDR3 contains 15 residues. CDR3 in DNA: TGTGCCAGCAGCTTGAGGCAGAGGGGATATTCACCCCTCCACTTT. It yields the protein CASSLRQRGYSPLHF. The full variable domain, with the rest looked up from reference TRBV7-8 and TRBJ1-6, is GAGVSQSPRYKVAKRGQDVALRCDPISGHVSLFWYQQALGQGPEFLTYFQNEAQLDKSGLPSDRFFAERPEGSVSTLKIQRTQQEDSAVYLCASSLRQRGYSPLHFGNGTRLTVT.

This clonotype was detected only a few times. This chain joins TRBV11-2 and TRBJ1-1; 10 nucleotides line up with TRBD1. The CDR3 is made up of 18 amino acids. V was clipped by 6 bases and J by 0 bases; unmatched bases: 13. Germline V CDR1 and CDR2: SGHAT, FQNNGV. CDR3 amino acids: CASRFPRGQGSMNTEAFF. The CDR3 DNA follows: TGTGCCAGCAGGTTCCCACGGGGACAGGGGTCGATGAACACTGAAGCTTTCTTT.

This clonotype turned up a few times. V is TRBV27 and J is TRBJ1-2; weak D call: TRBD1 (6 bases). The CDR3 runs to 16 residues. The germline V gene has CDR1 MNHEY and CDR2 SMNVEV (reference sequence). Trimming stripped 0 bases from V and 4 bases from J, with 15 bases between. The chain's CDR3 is CASSLSPGVPIYGYTF. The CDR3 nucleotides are TGTGCCAGCAGTTTATCGCCAGGGGTTCCCATCTATGGCTACACCTTC.

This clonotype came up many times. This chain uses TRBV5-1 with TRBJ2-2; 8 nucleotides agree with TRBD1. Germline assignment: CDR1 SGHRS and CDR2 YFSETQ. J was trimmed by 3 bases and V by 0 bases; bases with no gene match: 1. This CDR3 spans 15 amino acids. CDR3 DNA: TGCGCCAGCAGCTTGGGACAGGGGCACACCGGGGAGCTGTTTTTT. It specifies CASSLGQGHTGELFF.

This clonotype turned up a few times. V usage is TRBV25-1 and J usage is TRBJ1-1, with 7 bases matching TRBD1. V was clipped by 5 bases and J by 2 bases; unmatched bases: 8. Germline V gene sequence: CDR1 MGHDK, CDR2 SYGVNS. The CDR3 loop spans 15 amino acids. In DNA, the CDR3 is TGTGCCAGCAGTCCGGGGGCAGGGGGAAACACTGAAGCTTTCTTT. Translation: CASSPGAGGNTEAFF.

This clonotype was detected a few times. The CDR3 reads CSASSTDGASLEQYF. CDR3 in DNA: TGCAGTGCTAGCAGCACTGACGGCGCATCCCTCGAGCAGTACTTC. V usage is TRBV20-1 and J usage is TRBJ2-7; D unclear. Germline loops: CDR1 DFQATT, CDR2 SNEGSKA (reference sequence). CDR3 length: 15 residues. V was shortened by 3 bases and J by 6 bases, with 21 bases between the two germline ends.

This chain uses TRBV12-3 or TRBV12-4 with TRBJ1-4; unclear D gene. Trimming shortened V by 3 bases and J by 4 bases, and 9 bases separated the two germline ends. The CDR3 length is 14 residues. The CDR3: CASSFLSDNEKLFF. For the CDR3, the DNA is TGTGCCAGCAGTTTTCTATCCGATAATGAAAAACTGTTTTTT.

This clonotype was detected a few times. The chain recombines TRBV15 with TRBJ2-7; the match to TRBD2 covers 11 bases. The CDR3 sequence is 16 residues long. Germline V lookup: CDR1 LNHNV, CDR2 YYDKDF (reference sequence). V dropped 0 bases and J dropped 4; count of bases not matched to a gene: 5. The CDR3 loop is CATSRDRASGRYEQYF. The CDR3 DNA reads TGTGCCACCAGCAGAGATCGGGCTAGCGGGAGGTACGAGCAGTACTTC.

The DNA of the CDR3 is TGCGCCAGCAGCTCCAACGACAGGGGTGTATACGAGCAGTACTTC. It encodes CASSSNDRGVYEQYF. V gene TRBV5-1 combines with J gene TRBJ2-7; the match to TRBD1 covers 8 bases. J gave up 4 bases and V 3 bases, and 9 bases lay outside the gene matches. From germline, CDR1 is SGHRS and CDR2 YFSETQ. The CDR3 loop spans 15 amino acids.

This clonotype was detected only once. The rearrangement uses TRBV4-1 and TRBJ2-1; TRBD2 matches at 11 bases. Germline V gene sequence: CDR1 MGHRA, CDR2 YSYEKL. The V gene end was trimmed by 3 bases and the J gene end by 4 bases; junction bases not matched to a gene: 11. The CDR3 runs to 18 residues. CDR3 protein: CASSHRRVAGGAYNEQFF. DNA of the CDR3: TGCGCCAGCAGCCATCGCCGGGTAGCGGGGGGGGCATACAATGAGCAGTTCTTC.

CDR3 nucleotide sequence: TGCGCCAGCAGCCAGCCCCTGGGGGGTTACGAGCAGTACTTC. Protein product: CASSQPLGGYEQYF. The genes are TRBV5-1 and TRBJ2-7; a possible D gene is TRBD2 (6 bases). Trimming pared 4 bases from V and 4 bases from J, leaving 15 bases between. Germline V gives CDR1 SGHRS, CDR2 YFSETQ. The CDR3 has 14 amino acids.